The T cell receptor (beta chain) under discussion was sequenced for a study of cytomegalovirus exposure and HLA in healthy donors. Study outcomes and limitations: V segments that were indistinguishable, TRBV6-2 and TRBV6-3 among them, were omitted from analysis. Analysis performed later found 16,951 TCR beta sequences associated with HLA alleles at 0.05 false discovery rate.

A remark on this clone: Its antigen is not known.

Vbeta (60) and Jbeta (13) primers were used in the PCR. Assay used: immunoSEQ multiplex PCR; TCRdb lists only in-frame clones, some missing. The sample includes around 170,000 clones, around 86% seen only once; the top ten take 0.8%. Germline CDR1 reads SEHNR; CDR2 reads FQNEAQ (reference sequence). Trimming cost V 5 bases and J 3 bases, with 17 bases left between them. CDR3 length: 16 amino acids. The TCR originated in a woman under 30 in good health and CMV-seronegative. The sequenced material came from PBMCs. The chain joins TRBV7-9 to TRBJ2-1, with D perhaps TRBD2 (7 bases). CDR3 nucleotide sequence: TGTGCCAGCAGCCCCCTTGGGGGGGCGAACTACAATGAGCAGTTCTTC. Encoded protein: CASSPLGGANYNEQFF.